This T cell receptor beta chain derives from a study of response to subunit inactivated influenza vaccine. Findings and caveats of the study: Each seasonal flu vaccination may recruit only limited new T cells, authors suggested.

In the case of this clonotype: The antigen is undetermined.

TCRdb redid the calling of the RT-PCR reads with MiXCR, one entry per CDR3 protein. The sample contains hundreds of thousands of distinct CDR3 sequences, around a sixth of which appear only once. The sample in question was PBMCs from blood, obtained 12 days after vaccination. The sequence came from a man aged 50-59 years who received an inactivated influenza vaccine.

The CDR3 sequence: CASMDTANYGYTF. CDR3 coding DNA: TGTGCCAGCATGGACACCGCTAACTATGGCTACACCTTC. The chain is built from TRBV2 and TRBJ1-2; tentatively, D is TRBD1 (5 bases). CDR1 is SNHLY, CDR2 FYNNEI, per germline. V was pared by 7 bases and J by 0 bases, with 9 bases between. There are 13 residues in the CDR3.